This TCR beta chain derives from a study of CD8 T cells in ankylosing spondylitis (dated by TCRdb to about 2017). A note on the overall study: To find TCR variants linked to disease, the study profiled T cell receptor beta repertoires in ankylosing spondylitis patients and healthy donors. The whole study cohort included 85 to 120 healthy donors and under 30 ankylosing spondylitis patients. Samples of peripheral blood were taken, and for ankylosing spondylitis patients, synovial fluid was collected as well.

Relative to germline, V is missing 4 bases and J is missing 12 bases, with 19 bases of the junction outside any gene match. CDR1 and CDR2, looked up from the germline V gene, are MNHEY and SVGAGI. The CDR3, from cysteine to phenylalanine, totals 17 residues. CDR3 DNA only is kept here, 51 bases in frame from base 1. This clonotype was seen only a few times. The specificity of this receptor is unknown. No base-level quality is on record; no much larger clone is a single base apart. The full study reports these points: The disease-linked clones were reported as significantly enriched in matched synovial fluid samples from ankylosing spondylitis patients. Blood from ankylosing spondylitis patients appeared to be characterized by a TCR beta motif composed of eight highly homologous amino acid variants. In peripheral blood, the disease-linked clones were found at relatively low frequencies and had a CD8+ phenotype. Some of the motif variants had been reported before in the synovial fluid and blood of reactive arthritis patients, a finding that suggests common disease-initiation mechanisms.

These reads were obtained on an Illumina HiSeq 2500. Quantitative 5'-RACE with molecular barcodes was used to prepare TCR beta libraries. On the study's bioinformatics: A new computational method based on a probabilistic model of VDJ rearrangement was used to identify disease-linked TCR variants. TCRdb handled the public reads itself, with Q25 trimming in fastp and clone calling in MiXCR, and kept productive beta chains. Every entry covers one CDR3 protein and lists the most common genes and DNA from its rows. TCRdb assigned the V and J calls; the authors' analysis was not used. Counted in this sample were about 220,000 distinct CDR3 sequences; 6% to 8% of them appeared once. The ten largest clonotypes hold approximately 15% of the sample.

The sequence derives from a male donor with ankylosing spondylitis. Sequencing was performed on blood, either unsorted or a sorted T cell fraction (not recorded which). This receptor chain uses TRBV6-5 and TRBJ2-4, with 9 bases matching TRBD2. In nucleotides, the sequence is TGTGCCAGCAGTTTCCTAGCGGGGAGGGCCGAGGCGGACACTCAGTACTTC. It translates as CASSFLAGRAEADTQYF.